The 13 T cell receptor beta chains reported below all come from one sample, sequenced in a study of blood T cell repertoires in COVID-19. Clones were read by immunoSEQ multiplex PCR, and TCRdb kept only the in-frame ones, dropping some. The sample has about 280,000 clones, 85% seen once. The sequenced sample consisted of PBMCs or T cells enriched from blood (not recorded which). These receptor sequences come from a woman aged 45-65 years who had recovered from COVID-19.

This clone was found once. The V and J genes are TRBV30 and TRBJ1-1; D is unclear. CDR1 and CDR2 from the germline V gene are GTSNPN and SVGIG (reference sequence). The CDR3 consists of 11 residues. Trimming took off 5 bases at V and 6 bases at J, with 10 bases between the two ends. The CDR3 region is CAWERDPEAFF. CDR3 sequence (DNA): TGTGCCTGGGAGCGAGATCCTGAAGCTTTCTTT.

The chain couples TRBV29-1 to TRBJ2-1, with 13 nucleotides matching TRBD2. The CDR3 runs 13 residues. From germline, CDR1 is SQVTM and CDR2 ANQGSEA. Germline trimming cut 5 bases from V and 14 bases from J; bases unmatched to any gene: 9. The CDR3 spells CSVRTSGSASEFF. The CDR3 DNA reads as TGCAGCGTTAGGACTAGCGGGAGTGCTTCTGAGTTCTTC.

The rearrangement uses TRBV25-1 and TRBJ1-6, with D perhaps TRBD1 (5 bases). Germline loops: CDR1 MGHDK, CDR2 SYGVNS. The CDR3 runs to 17 residues. The V end was cut by 0 bases, the J end by 7 bases, with 16 bases between. CDR3 amino acids: CASSEYLGGAGNSPLHF. Written as DNA, the CDR3 is TGTGCCAGCAGTGAATATTTAGGCGGGGCAGGCAATTCACCCCTCCACTTT.

The rearrangement joins TRBV28 to TRBJ2-7, with 13 bases matching TRBD2. This CDR3 region has 15 residues. V lost 4 bases to trimming and J lost 9 bases; unmatched junction nucleotides: 9. Germline V gene data show CDR1 as MDHEN and CDR2 as SYDVKM. The CDR3 nucleotides are TGTGCCAGCAGTTCCCGGACTAGCGGGGGAGTCGGGCAGTACTTC. Encoded protein: CASSSRTSGGVGQYF.

The rearrangement joins TRBV6-5 to TRBJ2-7; 9 bases line up with TRBD1. With 4 bases clipped from V and 4 bases from J, the junction kept 5 bases outside the gene matches. Per germline, CDR1 MNHEY and CDR2 SVGAGI. The CDR3 has 14 amino acids. CDR3 sequence: CASSFTGGPYEQYF. The CDR3 DNA follows: TGTGCCAGCAGTTTCACAGGGGGCCCGTACGAGCAGTACTTC.

This chain connects TRBV7-3 to TRBJ2-7; D is perhaps TRBD1 (6 bases). Trimming removed 5 bases from V and 5 bases from J, with 13 bases in between. The CDR3 runs to 13 residues. The germline V gene encodes CDR1 SGHTA and CDR2 FQGTGA. CDR3 nucleotides: TGTGCCAGCAGCCTACAGGGTAATCACGAGCAGTACTTC. Translated: CASSLQGNHEQYF. Full variable domain (missing parts from reference TRBV7-3 and TRBJ2-7): GAGVSQTPSNKVTEKGKYVELRCDPISGHTALYWYRQSLGQGPEFLIYFQGTGAADDSGLPNDRFFAVRPEGSVSTLKIQRTERGDSAVYLCASSLQGNHEQYFGPGTRLTVT.

The chain couples TRBV3-1 (or the pseudogene TRBV3-2) to TRBJ2-1, with 8 bases lining up with TRBD2. The CDR3 consists of 16 residues. V dropped 4 bases and J dropped 6; count of bases not matched to a gene: 11. Germline V gives CDR1 LGHDT, CDR2 YNNKEL (reference sequence). The CDR3: CASSRLFGTRFNEQFF. The CDR3 DNA sequence: TGTGCCAGCAGCCGGTTGTTCGGGACTAGATTCAATGAGCAGTTCTTC.

The chain joins TRBV21-1 to TRBJ2-2; the D call TRBD2 from the table was never checked on the DNA. TRBV21-1 is a known pseudogene. The CDR3 has 19 residues. The CDR3 loop is CASSKGELAGCSGDGELFF. CDR3 nucleotide sequence: TGTGCCAGCAGCAAAGGGGAACTAGCGGGATGTTCAGGAGACGGGGAGCTGTTTTTT.

This chain joins TRBV4-1 and TRBJ2-3; 9 bases align to TRBD2. Germline values: CDR1 MGHRA, CDR2 YSYEKL. The J segment lost 0 bases and the V segment lost 4 bases, leaving 2 bases of the junction unmatched. The CDR3 totals 15 residues. The CDR3, as DNA: TGCGCCAGCAGCCTTGGACTAGCGAGCACAGATACGCAGTATTTT. As protein: CASSLGLASTDTQYF.

This rearrangement joins TRBV4-3 to TRBJ2-5, with a possible D match to TRBD2 (5 bases). The CDR3 spans 13 residues. Germline V gene lookup returns CDR1 LGHNA and CDR2 YSLEER. V was trimmed by 1 base and J by 6 bases, leaving 9 bases between them. This CDR3 is CASSQVGEKTQYF. The CDR3, as DNA: TGCGCCAGCAGCCAAGTCGGGGAAAAGACCCAGTACTTC.

The chain has TRBV15 and TRBJ1-3; D is uncertain. CDR3 length: 15 residues. V was clipped by 0 bases and J by 4 bases, with 10 bases between them. Germline V gene data show CDR1 as LNHNV and CDR2 as YYDKDF (reference sequence). The CDR3 is CATSRDLAEGNTIYF. CDR3 coding DNA: TGTGCCACCAGCAGAGATTTGGCAGAAGGAAACACCATATATTTT.

The gene calls are TRBV11-2 and TRBJ2-1, with 7 bases aligning to TRBD1. There are 17 residues in the CDR3. The J segment lost 4 bases and the V segment lost 2 bases, leaving 11 bases of the junction unmatched. Germline V gene sequence: CDR1 SGHAT, CDR2 FQNNGV. The CDR3 loop reads CASSLIKQGYTYNEQFF. The CDR3 bases are TGTGCCAGCAGCTTAATAAAACAGGGGTACACTTACAATGAGCAGTTCTTC. Filled out from reference TRBV11-2 and TRBJ2-1, the complete variable domain reads EAGVAQSPRYKIIEKRQSVAFWCNPISGHATLYWYQQILGQGPKLLIQFQNNGVVDDSQLPKDRFSAERLKGVDSTLKIQPAKLEDSAVYLCASSLIKQGYTYNEQFFGPGTRLTVL.

The J gene is TRBJ2-2, the V gene TRBV9, with unresolved D. The germline V gene encodes CDR1 SGDLS and CDR2 YYNGEE. There are 13 residues in the CDR3. V was cut by 4 bases and J by 6 bases, with 10 bases left in between. In nucleotides, the CDR3 is TGTGCCAGCAGCCCTCCGAGTTCCGGGGAGCTGTTTTTT. Translation gives CASSPPSSGELFF.